One sample yielded the 3 T cell receptor beta chains listed below, sequenced in a study of T cells in Graves' hyperthyroidism and ophthalmopathy. It was RNA transcripts that yielded the amplified TCR beta CDR3 regions. With the HTBI primer set, the TCR CDR3 went through a first round of RT-PCR. MiXCR, applied by TCRdb to the multiplex PCR reads, yields one record per CDR3 protein. The profile shows under 300,000 distinct CDR3 sequences, nearly 15% of them singletons. The sample comprised blood. Receptors originate from a woman in her forties or fifties with Graves' hyperthyroidism that later progressed to Graves' ophthalmopathy.

This chain uses TRBV27 with TRBJ1-2; no clear D. This CDR3 spans 12 amino acids. Germline V lookup: CDR1 MNHEY, CDR2 SMNVEV (reference sequence). Deletions cut 6 bases from V and 0 bases from J, with 5 bases between. CDR3 sequence: CASRGANYGYTF. DNA for the CDR3: TGTGCCAGCAGGGGAGCTAACTATGGCTACACCTTC.

The chain couples TRBV6-1 to TRBJ1-1; perhaps TRBD1 as D (6 bases). Germline CDR1 MNHNS, CDR2 SASEGT. CDR3 size: 12 residues. The V end was cut by 5 bases, the J end by 4 bases, with 8 bases between. DNA for the CDR3: TGTGCCAGCAGTAAGACAGGCACTGAAGCTTTCTTT. As protein: CASSKTGTEAFF.

This clonotype was counted once. The genes are TRBV7-9 and TRBJ2-7; 9 bases align to TRBD2. After removal of 5 bases from V and 0 bases from J, the junction contained 2 bases not matched to a gene. This CDR3 comprises 14 residues. Per germline, CDR1 SEHNR and CDR2 FQNEAQ (reference sequence). As DNA, the CDR3 is TGTGCCAGCAGCGCGGGAGGGAGCTCCTACGAGCAGTACTTC. Residues: CASSAGGSSYEQYF.